This TCR beta chain is from a study of blood T cell repertoires in COVID-19. Study information: The United States, Italy and Spain were the sources of the acute and convalescent COVID-19 samples. Nucleic acid was either cDNA or gDNA, and it came from T cells, B-cell-depleted T cells, or PBMCs.

The V gene's germline CDR1 is SGDLS and CDR2 YYNGEE. The CDR3 spans 12 residues. V lost 3 bases and J 3 bases, leaving 6 bases between the germline ends. As processed by the authors: By means of reference gene primer amplification, nucleated cell counts were estimated. Sequenced by immunoSEQ multiplex PCR; TCRdb stores in-frame clones only, minus some. The V and J calls and the clone size are those of that table, but D and trimming were determined from the DNA. Of around 80,000 clones in the sample, 80% to 90% are singletons; the top ten hold around 15%. The rearrangement links TRBV9 to TRBJ1-2; maybe TRBD1 (6 bases). The receptor was derived from a woman aged 80 or older with acute or convalescent COVID-19. Sequencing used peripheral blood. CDR3 loop: CASSGQDYGYTF. CDR3 bases: TGTGCCAGCAGCGGACAGGACTATGGCTACACCTTC. The full variable domain, with the rest looked up from reference TRBV9 and TRBJ1-2, is DSGVTQTPKHLITATGQRVTLRCSPRSGDLSVYWYQQSLDQGLQFLIQYYNGEERAKGNILERFSAQQFPDLHSELNLSSLELGDSALYFCASSGQDYGYTFGSGTRLTVV.